This TCR beta chain was captured by sequencing in a study of blood T cell repertoires in COVID-19. V gave up 1 base and J gave up 7 bases; unmatched junction bases: 11. Germline V gives CDR1 SGHTA, CDR2 FQGNSA. The CDR3 is 16 residues long. This clone has just one count. In the authors' workflow: Amplification with reference gene primers provided the estimates of nucleated cell counts. Method: immunoSEQ multiplex PCR; TCRdb's copy keeps in-frame clones and lacks some. Clone size and the V and J calls come from that table; the DNA yielded D and trimming. The sample holds a few hundred thousand clones, approximately 87% seen once.

The TCR comes from a woman in her forties or fifties with acute or convalescent COVID-19. Sequencing was done on a sample of peripheral blood. V is TRBV7-2 and J is TRBJ2-3, with 7 bases matching TRBD2. The CDR3: CASSLVGGGDYHTQYF. CDR3 DNA sequence: TGTGCCAGCAGCTTAGTAGGAGGTGGGGACTACCATACGCAGTATTTT.